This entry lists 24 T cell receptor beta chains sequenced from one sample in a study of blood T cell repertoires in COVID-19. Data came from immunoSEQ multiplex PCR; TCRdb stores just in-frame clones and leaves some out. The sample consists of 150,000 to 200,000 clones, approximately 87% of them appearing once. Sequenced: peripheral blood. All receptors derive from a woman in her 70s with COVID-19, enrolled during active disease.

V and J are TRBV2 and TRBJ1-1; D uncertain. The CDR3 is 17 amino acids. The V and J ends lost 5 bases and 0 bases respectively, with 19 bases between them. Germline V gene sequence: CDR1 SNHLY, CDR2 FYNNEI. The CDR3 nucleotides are TGTGCCAGCAGTACCCCTACCTCCGGGAGCTTGAACACTGAAGCTTTCTTT. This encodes CASSTPTSGSLNTEAFF.

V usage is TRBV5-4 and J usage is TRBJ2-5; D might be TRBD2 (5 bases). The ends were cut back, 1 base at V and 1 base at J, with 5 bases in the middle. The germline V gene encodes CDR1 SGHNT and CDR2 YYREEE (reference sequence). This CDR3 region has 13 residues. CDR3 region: CASSLRGQETQYF. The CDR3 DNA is TGTGCCAGCAGCTTGCGGGGCCAAGAGACCCAGTACTTC.

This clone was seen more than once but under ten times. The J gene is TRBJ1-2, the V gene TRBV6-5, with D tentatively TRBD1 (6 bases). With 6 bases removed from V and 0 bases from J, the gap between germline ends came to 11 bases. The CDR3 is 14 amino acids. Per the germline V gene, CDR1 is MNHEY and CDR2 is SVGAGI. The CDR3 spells CASRGDITNYGYTF. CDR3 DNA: TGTGCCAGCAGGGGGGACATAACTAACTATGGCTACACCTTC.

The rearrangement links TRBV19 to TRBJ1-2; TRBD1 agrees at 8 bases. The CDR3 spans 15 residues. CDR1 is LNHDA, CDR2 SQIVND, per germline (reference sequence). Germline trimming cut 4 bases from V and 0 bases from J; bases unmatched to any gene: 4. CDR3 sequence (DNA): TGTGCCAGTAGTACGGGACAGGCCACTAACTATGGCTACACCTTC. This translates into CASSTGQATNYGYTF.

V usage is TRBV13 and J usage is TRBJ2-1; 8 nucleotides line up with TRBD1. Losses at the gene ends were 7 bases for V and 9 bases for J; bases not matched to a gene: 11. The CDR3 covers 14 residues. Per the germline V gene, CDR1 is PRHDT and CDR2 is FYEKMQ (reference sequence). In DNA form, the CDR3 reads TGTGCCAGCAAGGAAAGGCAGGGGGCAGGTGAGCAGTTCTTC. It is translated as CASKERQGAGEQFF.

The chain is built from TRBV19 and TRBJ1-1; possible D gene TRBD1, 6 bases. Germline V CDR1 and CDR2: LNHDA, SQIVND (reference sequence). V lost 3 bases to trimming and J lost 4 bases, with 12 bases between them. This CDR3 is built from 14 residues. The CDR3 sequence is CASSIPGTSTEAFF. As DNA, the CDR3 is TGTGCCAGTAGTATTCCCGGGACATCCACTGAAGCTTTCTTT.

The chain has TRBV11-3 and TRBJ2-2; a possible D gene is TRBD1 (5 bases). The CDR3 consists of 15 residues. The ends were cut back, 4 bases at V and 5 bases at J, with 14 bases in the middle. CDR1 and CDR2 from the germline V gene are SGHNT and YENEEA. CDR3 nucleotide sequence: TGTGCCAGCAGCTCGGACATTCGCGAGACCGGGGAGCTGTTTTTT. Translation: CASSSDIRETGELFF.

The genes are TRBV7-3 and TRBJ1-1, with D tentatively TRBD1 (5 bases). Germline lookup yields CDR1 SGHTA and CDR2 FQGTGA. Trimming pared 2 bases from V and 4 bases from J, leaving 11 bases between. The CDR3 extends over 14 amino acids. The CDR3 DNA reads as TGTGCCAGCAGCTTAGGCAGGGCTGGCACTGAAGCTTTCTTT. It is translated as CASSLGRAGTEAFF.

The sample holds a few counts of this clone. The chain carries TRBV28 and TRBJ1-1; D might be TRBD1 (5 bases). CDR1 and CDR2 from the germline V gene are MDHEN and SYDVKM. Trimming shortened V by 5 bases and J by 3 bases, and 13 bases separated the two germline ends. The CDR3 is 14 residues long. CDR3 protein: CASSRAGIDTEAFF. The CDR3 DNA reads TGTGCCAGCAGTAGGGCAGGGATCGACACTGAAGCTTTCTTT.

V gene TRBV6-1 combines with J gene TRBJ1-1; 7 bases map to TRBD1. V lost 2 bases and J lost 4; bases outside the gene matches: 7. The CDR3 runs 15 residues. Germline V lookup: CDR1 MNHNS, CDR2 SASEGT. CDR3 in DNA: TGTGCCAGCAGTGAATATGTGACAGGGATCACTGAAGCTTTCTTT. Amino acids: CASSEYVTGITEAFF.

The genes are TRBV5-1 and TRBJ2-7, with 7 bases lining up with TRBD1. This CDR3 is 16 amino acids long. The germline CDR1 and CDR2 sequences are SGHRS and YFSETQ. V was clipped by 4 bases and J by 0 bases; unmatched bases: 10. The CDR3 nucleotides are TGCGCCAGCAGCGGACACGGGACAGACTTCTCCTACGAGCAGTACTTC. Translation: CASSGHGTDFSYEQYF.

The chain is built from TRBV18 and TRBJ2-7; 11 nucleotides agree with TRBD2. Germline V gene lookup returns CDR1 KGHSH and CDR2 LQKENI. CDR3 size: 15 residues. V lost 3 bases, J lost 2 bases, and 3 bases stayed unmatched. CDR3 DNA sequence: TGTGCCAGCTCACCGGGACTAGCGGAAACCTACGAGCAGTACTTC. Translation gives CASSPGLAETYEQYF. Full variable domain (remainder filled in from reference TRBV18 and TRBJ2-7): NAGVMQNPRHLVRRRGQEARLRCSPMKGHSHVYWYRQLPEEGLKFMVYLQKENIIDESGMPKERFSAEFPKEGPSILRIQQVVRGDSAAYFCASSPGLAETYEQYFGPGTRLTVT.

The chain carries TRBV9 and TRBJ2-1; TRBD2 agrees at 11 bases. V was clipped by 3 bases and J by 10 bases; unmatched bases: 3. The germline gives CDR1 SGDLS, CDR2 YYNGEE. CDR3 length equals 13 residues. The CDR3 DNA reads TGTGCCAGCAGCGCTCGGACTAGCGGGGAGCAGTTCTTC. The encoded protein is CASSARTSGEQFF.

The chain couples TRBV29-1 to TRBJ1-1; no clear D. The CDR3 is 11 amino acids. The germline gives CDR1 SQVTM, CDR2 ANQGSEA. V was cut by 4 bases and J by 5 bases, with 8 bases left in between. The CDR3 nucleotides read TGCAGCGTTGGTTCGGGGACTGAAGCTTTCTTT. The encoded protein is CSVGSGTEAFF.

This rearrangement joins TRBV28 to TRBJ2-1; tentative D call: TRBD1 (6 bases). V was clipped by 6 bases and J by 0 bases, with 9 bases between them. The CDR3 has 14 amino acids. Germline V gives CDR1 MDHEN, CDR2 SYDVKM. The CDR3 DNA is TGTGCCAGCAGGAGGGGGACCTCCTACAATGAGCAGTTCTTC. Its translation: CASRRGTSYNEQFF.

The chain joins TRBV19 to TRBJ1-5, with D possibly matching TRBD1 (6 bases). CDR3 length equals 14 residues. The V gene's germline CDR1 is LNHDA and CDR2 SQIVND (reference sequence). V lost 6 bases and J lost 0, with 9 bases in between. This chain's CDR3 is CASRTGYSNQPQHF. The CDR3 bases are TGTGCCAGTAGAACAGGGTATAGCAATCAGCCCCAGCATTTT.

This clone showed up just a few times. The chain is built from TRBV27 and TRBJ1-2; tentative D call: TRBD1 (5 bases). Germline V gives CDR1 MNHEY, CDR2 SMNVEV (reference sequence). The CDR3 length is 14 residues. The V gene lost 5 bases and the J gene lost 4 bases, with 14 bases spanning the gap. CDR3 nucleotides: TGTGCCAGCAGTCCGGGACTACTGGGCTATGGCTACACCTTC. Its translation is CASSPGLLGYGYTF.

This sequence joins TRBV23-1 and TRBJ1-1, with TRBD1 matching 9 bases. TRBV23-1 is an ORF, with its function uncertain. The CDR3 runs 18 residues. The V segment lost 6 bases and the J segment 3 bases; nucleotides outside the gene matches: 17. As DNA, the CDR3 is TGCGCCAGCAGGATAAAACCCGGGACAGGGAGGATGTACACTGAAGCTTTCTTT. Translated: CASRIKPGTGRMYTEAFF.

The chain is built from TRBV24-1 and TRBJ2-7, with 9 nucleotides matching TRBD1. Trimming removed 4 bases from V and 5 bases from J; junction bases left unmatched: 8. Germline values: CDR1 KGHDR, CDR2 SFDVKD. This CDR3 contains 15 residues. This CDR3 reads CATSDRGQGVNEQYF. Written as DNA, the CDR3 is TGTGCCACCAGTGACCGGGGACAGGGAGTGAACGAGCAGTACTTC.

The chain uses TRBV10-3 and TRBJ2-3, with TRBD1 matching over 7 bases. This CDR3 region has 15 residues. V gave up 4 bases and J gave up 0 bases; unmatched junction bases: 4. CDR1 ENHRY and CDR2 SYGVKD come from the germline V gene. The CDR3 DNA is TGTGCCATCAGTGTAGGGACAGCTAGCACAGATACGCAGTATTTT. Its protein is CAISVGTASTDTQYF.

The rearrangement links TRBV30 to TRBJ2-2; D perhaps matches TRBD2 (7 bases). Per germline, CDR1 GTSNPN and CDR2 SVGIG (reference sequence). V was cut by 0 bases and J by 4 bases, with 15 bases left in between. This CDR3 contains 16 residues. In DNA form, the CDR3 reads TGTGCCTGGAGTGTACTGGGGGGGGCCATCACCGGGGAGCTGTTTTTT. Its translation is CAWSVLGGAITGELFF.

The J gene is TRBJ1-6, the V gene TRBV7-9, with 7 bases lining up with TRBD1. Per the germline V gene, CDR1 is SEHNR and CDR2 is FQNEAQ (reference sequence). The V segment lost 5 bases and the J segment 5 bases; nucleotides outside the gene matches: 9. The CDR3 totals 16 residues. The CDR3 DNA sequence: TGTGCCAGCAGCGAACTACAGGGGTTTGATAATTCACCCCTCCACTTT. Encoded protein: CASSELQGFDNSPLHF.

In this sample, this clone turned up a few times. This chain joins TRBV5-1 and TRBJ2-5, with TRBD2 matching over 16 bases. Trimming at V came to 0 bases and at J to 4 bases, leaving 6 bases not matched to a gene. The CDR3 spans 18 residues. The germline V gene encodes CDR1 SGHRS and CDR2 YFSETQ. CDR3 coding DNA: TGCGCCAGCAGCTTGGCCGGGACTAGCGGGGGGGCTAGAGAGACCCAGTACTTC. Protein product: CASSLAGTSGGARETQYF.

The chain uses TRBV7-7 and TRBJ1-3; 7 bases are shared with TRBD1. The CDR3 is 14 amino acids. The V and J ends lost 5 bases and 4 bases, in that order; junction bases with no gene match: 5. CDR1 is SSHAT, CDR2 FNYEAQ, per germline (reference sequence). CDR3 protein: CASSPGTVGNTIYF. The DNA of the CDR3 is TGTGCCAGCAGCCCCGGGACAGTCGGAAACACCATATATTTT.